Following are 27 T cell receptor beta chains from one sample sequenced in a study of cytomegalovirus exposure and HLA in healthy donors. 13 Jbeta primers and 60 Vbeta primers were used for the PCR. Profiled with immunoSEQ multiplex PCR; TCRdb holds only in-frame clones, not every one. The top ten hold about 3.5% of the sample, which has around 84,000 clones, around 77% seen once. Sequencing input: PBMCs. All receptors derive from a man aged 50-60 years in good health and CMV-seronegative.

Only a few counts were recorded for this clone. The gene calls are TRBV4-1 and TRBJ1-2; no firm D call. Trimming removed 1 base at V and 6 bases at J, with 15 bases between. CDR3 length: 15 amino acids. Germline values: CDR1 MGHRA, CDR2 YSYEKL. The CDR3 region has the DNA TGCGCCAGCAGCCAAGTCCACAACCTACGGGATGGCTACACCTTC. This sequence encodes CASSQVHNLRDGYTF.

V usage is TRBV14 and J usage is TRBJ2-1, with D maybe TRBD2 (6 bases). The germline CDR1 and CDR2 sequences are SGHDN and FVKESK. Trimming shortened V by 1 base and J by 10 bases, and 17 bases separated the two germline ends. The CDR3 runs 15 residues. This CDR3 reads CASSQGLVGAAEQFF. The CDR3 nucleotides are TGTGCCAGCAGCCAAGGACTAGTTGGAGCGGCGGAGCAGTTCTTC. The variable domain in full, completed from reference TRBV14 and TRBJ2-1, reads EAGVTQFPSHSVIEKGQTVTLRCDPISGHDNLYWYRRVMGKEIKFLLHFVKESKQDESGMPNNRFLAERTGGTYSTLKVQPAELEDSGVYFCASSQGLVGAAEQFFGPGTRLTVL.

The rearrangement links TRBV9 to TRBJ1-2, with 7 bases matching TRBD1. Germline CDR1 is SGDLS and CDR2 is YYNGEE. The junction had 7 bases not matched to a gene; V was cut back by 4 bases and J by 7 bases. The CDR3 spans 13 residues. This CDR3 reads CASSPGTAGGYTF. CDR3 bases: TGTGCCAGCAGCCCCGGGACAGCTGGTGGCTACACCTTC.

The CDR3 loop reads CASSYGLAQETQYF. CDR3 nucleotide sequence: TGTGCCAGCAGTTACGGTCTAGCGCAAGAGACCCAGTACTTC. This sequence joins TRBV6-5 and TRBJ2-5; D is perhaps TRBD2 (6 bases). V was trimmed by 2 bases and J by 2 bases, leaving 9 bases between them. CDR1 is MNHEY and CDR2 is SVGAGI in the germline V gene. This CDR3 is 14 amino acids long.

The genes are TRBV27 and TRBJ1-5, with D tentatively TRBD1 (6 bases). Trimming shortened V by 3 bases and J by 5 bases, and 11 bases separated the two germline ends. The CDR3 is 14 amino acids. In germline, CDR1 is MNHEY, CDR2 SMNVEV (reference sequence). Here the CDR3 DNA reads TGTGCCAGCAGTTTCGGGCAGGGGTATCAGCCCCAGCATTTT. Its protein product is CASSFGQGYQPQHF.

This rearrangement joins TRBV7-2 to TRBJ2-4, with TRBD1 matching over 8 bases. V gave up 5 bases and J gave up 1 base; unmatched junction bases: 7. Germline V gene data show CDR1 as SGHTA and CDR2 as FQGNSA. The CDR3 is 16 amino acids. CDR3 sequence (DNA): TGTGCCAGCAGCCCGACAGGGGCGCGGGCCAAAAACATTCAGTACTTC. It is translated as CASSPTGARAKNIQYF.

The table lists this clone with a few counts. The V and J genes are TRBV2 and TRBJ1-2, with 8 bases that match TRBD1. CDR3 length: 13 residues. Germline V gives CDR1 SNHLY, CDR2 FYNNEI. V lost 5 bases, J lost 14 bases, and 13 bases stayed unmatched. The CDR3 region is CASSPKQGGECTF. The DNA for the CDR3 is TGTGCCAGCAGTCCCAAACAGGGGGGGGAGTGTACCTTC.

V usage is TRBV13 and J usage is TRBJ1-2, with TRBD1 identical over 7 bases. Trimming took 3 bases from V and 7 from J; bases not matched to a gene: 5. CDR3 size: 13 residues. Looked up from germline, CDR1 is PRHDT and CDR2 is FYEKMQ (reference sequence). The CDR3, as DNA: TGTGCCAGCAGCTTGAACAGGGGAGCTGGCTACACCTTC. Protein: CASSLNRGAGYTF.

The gene calls are TRBV11-1 and TRBJ1-3; 7 positions agree with TRBD1. Germline V lookup: CDR1 SGHAT, CDR2 FQDESV (reference sequence). The CDR3 runs to 17 residues. V was clipped by 3 bases and J by 0 bases; unmatched bases: 8. CDR3 sequence: CASSFYRGGTSGNTIYF. The CDR3 DNA follows: TGTGCCAGCAGCTTTTACAGGGGAGGAACCTCTGGAAACACCATATATTTT.

This rearrangement joins TRBV29-1 to TRBJ2-1, with 9 bases fitting TRBD2. V dropped 4 bases and J dropped 0; count of bases not matched to a gene: 4. Germline assignment: CDR1 SQVTM and CDR2 ANQGSEA. The CDR3 covers 15 residues. CDR3 nucleotides: TGCAGCGTTGTTAGCGGGGGAAGCTCCTACAATGAGCAGTTCTTC. Translation gives CSVVSGGSSYNEQFF.

The rearrangement uses TRBV18 and TRBJ1-1, with unresolved D. The germline V and J ends were trimmed by 6 bases and 0 bases, with 11 bases remaining between them. There are 14 residues in the CDR3. Germline CDR1 KGHSH, CDR2 LQKENI. This CDR3 reads CASSLTSMNTEAFF. DNA for the CDR3: TGTGCCAGCTCGCTGACATCCATGAACACTGAAGCTTTCTTT.

The V call is TRBV6-5, the J call TRBJ1-4; D not certain. The CDR3 runs to 13 residues. Germline V gene lookup returns CDR1 MNHEY and CDR2 SVGAGI. Trimming cost V 2 bases and J 8 bases, with 9 bases left between them. The chain's CDR3 is CASSYRSGEKLFF. The CDR3 bases are TGTGCCAGCAGTTACAGGTCGGGAGAAAAACTGTTTTTT.

V is TRBV5-1 and J is TRBJ2-6; unclear D gene. The V end lost 0 bases, the J end lost 0 bases, and 4 bases lay between the germline ends. This CDR3 is 15 amino acids long. Germline V lookup: CDR1 SGHRS, CDR2 YFSETQ. The CDR3 reads CASSLAGSGANVLTF. The CDR3 bases are TGCGCCAGCAGCTTGGCGGGCTCTGGGGCCAACGTCCTGACTTTC.

This clone was recorded only once. This chain links TRBV27 with TRBJ1-4; D not resolved. The CDR3 is made up of 14 amino acids. V was shortened by 8 bases and J by 11 bases, with 21 bases between the two germline ends. Germline assignment: CDR1 MNHEY and CDR2 SMNVEV (reference sequence). The CDR3 reads CASQIQPAAGKLFF. In DNA, the CDR3 is TGTGCCAGCCAAATTCAGCCGGCCGCGGGGAAACTGTTTTTT.

V usage is TRBV14 and J usage is TRBJ1-2, with unresolved D. The V end was cut by 0 bases, the J end by 5 bases, with 13 bases between. This CDR3 is built from 15 residues. Germline V gives CDR1 SGHDN, CDR2 FVKESK. CDR3 DNA: TGTGCCAGCAGCCAAGATTGGGAGACGCGGTATGGCTACACCTTC. This gives the protein CASSQDWETRYGYTF.

The rearrangement uses TRBV9 and TRBJ2-5; 7 bases are a match to TRBD1. This CDR3 region has 15 residues. After removal of 2 bases from V and 5 bases from J, the junction contained 9 bases not matched to a gene. Germline V lookup: CDR1 SGDLS, CDR2 YYNGEE. CDR3 DNA: TGTGCCAGCAGCGTGAGTAGGGGGCGTGGGGAGACCCAGTACTTC. Translated: CASSVSRGRGETQYF.

The chain combines TRBV6-5 with TRBJ2-5, with a possible D match to TRBD2 (6 bases). The germline V gene encodes CDR1 MNHEY and CDR2 SVGAGI. The CDR3 totals 13 residues. V lost 6 bases and J 7 bases, leaving 15 bases between the germline ends. The CDR3 nucleotides read TGTGCCAGCAGGGGGAACCTGGGGGGGACCCAGTACTTC. It translates to CASRGNLGGTQYF.

This clone was picked up a small number of times. The chain combines TRBV2 with TRBJ2-7; 9 nucleotides match TRBD2. The germline V gene encodes CDR1 SNHLY and CDR2 FYNNEI. After removal of 4 bases from V and 8 bases from J, the junction contained 6 bases not matched to a gene. The CDR3 has 13 residues. CDR3 protein: CASSGASGVKQYF. The DNA of the CDR3 is TGTGCCAGCAGTGGGGCTAGCGGGGTTAAGCAGTACTTC.

Note on this clone: At one end the junction does not follow the germline gene, possibly because of a read error. This rearrangement joins TRBV2 to TRBJ1-5; 7 bases match TRBD1. CDR3 length: 14 amino acids. Germline loops: CDR1 SNHLY, CDR2 FYNNEI. The CDR3 loop reads CASREGQVNQPQHF. CDR3 nucleotide sequence: TGTGCCAGCAGGGAAGGACAGGTCAATCAGCCCCAGCATTTT.

Remarks on this clone: Other nucleotide sequences from this sample produce the same CDR3. This sequence joins TRBV18 and TRBJ1-6; no clear D. CDR3 length equals 15 residues. The germline gives CDR1 KGHSH, CDR2 LQKENI. V lost 2 bases and J lost 0, with 5 bases in between. The CDR3 spells CASSPASSYNSPLHF. For the CDR3, the DNA is TGTGCCAGCTCACCAGCGAGCTCCTATAATTCACCCCTCCACTTT.

V gene TRBV27 combines with J gene TRBJ2-1, with D possibly TRBD2 on 5 matching bases. Germline loops: CDR1 MNHEY, CDR2 SMNVEV (reference sequence). V gave up 5 bases and J gave up 0 bases, with 8 bases separating them. The CDR3 is 14 residues long. CDR3 amino acids: CASSAGVSYNEQFF. The CDR3 DNA sequence: TGTGCCAGCAGTGCCGGGGTCTCCTACAATGAGCAGTTCTTC.

This chain joins TRBV13 and TRBJ1-4; tentative D call: TRBD1 (6 bases). Trimming shortened V by 5 bases and J by 7 bases, and 14 bases separated the two germline ends. This CDR3 has 14 amino acids. CDR1 is PRHDT, CDR2 FYEKMQ, per germline (reference sequence). In DNA form, the CDR3 reads TGTGCCAGCAGCCCGGTGGGGGCGGGTGAAAAACTGTTTTTT. Translating gives CASSPVGAGEKLFF. Looking up the rest from reference TRBV13 and TRBJ1-4 gives the full variable domain: AAGVIQSPRHLIKEKRETATLKCYPIPRHDTVYWYQQGPGQDPQFLISFYEKMQSDKGSIPDRFSAQQFSDYHSELNMSSLELGDSALYFCASSPVGAGEKLFFGSGTQLSVL.

This clone came up once. The sample carries other DNA sequences with the same CDR3. The rearrangement joins TRBV20-1 to TRBJ1-1; tentatively, D is TRBD1 (5 bases). V was shortened by 3 bases and J by 8 bases, with 10 bases between the two germline ends. From germline, CDR1 is DFQATT and CDR2 SNEGSKA (reference sequence). The CDR3 consists of 11 residues. CDR3 loop: CSARPGSEAFF. The CDR3, as DNA: TGCAGTGCTAGGCCAGGGTCCGAAGCTTTCTTT.

The rearrangement links TRBV6-5 to TRBJ1-6, with 7 bases fitting TRBD1. CDR1 is MNHEY, CDR2 SVGAGI, per germline. This CDR3 has 14 amino acids. V lost 5 bases and J lost 8; bases outside the gene matches: 6. The CDR3 DNA is TGTGCCAGCAGTGAAGAGACAGGGTATTCACCCCTCCACTTT. The encoded protein is CASSEETGYSPLHF.

The chain joins TRBV2 to TRBJ1-1; possibly TRBD1 for D (6 bases). The CDR3 is made up of 14 amino acids. Trimming took off 3 bases at V and 4 bases at J, with 12 bases between the two ends. CDR1 is SNHLY and CDR2 is FYNNEI in the germline V gene. The CDR3 protein is CASSESGAFTEAFF. In DNA, the CDR3 is TGTGCCAGCAGTGAGTCAGGGGCCTTCACTGAAGCTTTCTTT.

The chain uses TRBV7-2 and TRBJ2-3; no definite D call. The germline V gene has CDR1 SGHTA and CDR2 FQGNSA. Trimming took off 2 bases at V and 7 bases at J, with 4 bases between the two ends. The CDR3 covers 11 residues. The CDR3 loop reads CASSLSNTQYF. For the CDR3, the DNA is TGTGCCAGCAGCTTATCCAATACGCAGTATTTT.

The V and J genes are TRBV9 and TRBJ1-1; 7 bases fit TRBD1. Trimming removed 4 bases from V and 0 bases from J; junction bases left unmatched: 3. Germline V gives CDR1 SGDLS, CDR2 YYNGEE. This CDR3 has 14 amino acids. This CDR3 is CASSRDSLNTEAFF. CDR3 nucleotides: TGTGCCAGCAGCAGGGACAGCCTGAACACTGAAGCTTTCTTT.